The clone carrying this T cell receptor (beta chain) was seen ten or more times. Its antigen is as yet unknown. The data are from a study of T-cell reconstitution after alpha-beta-depleted transplantation in children. Study-wide findings and caveats: The study reportedly traced alpha-beta T cells about two months after transplant to several hundred expanded graft clones. Recipient T cells and thymic progenitors that survived gave rise to the high TCRbeta diversity observed at day 60 in some patients. Most T-cell counts and diversity one year after the transplant came from T cells that were newly produced.

During its preparation, the TCRbeta library received unique molecular identifiers. TCRdb reanalysed the PCR reads using MiXCR and keeps one entry per CDR3 protein. Seen here are under 850,000 distinct CDR3 sequences, around 13% observed once, and the top ten hold approximately 0.8%. The source material was PBMCs, sampled before TCRalphabeta/CD19-depleted stem cell transplant. This TCR was sampled from a girl under 10 years old with congenital amegakaryocytic thrombocytopenia, due to receive a stem cell transplant.

The CDR3 loop is CASSESPFGGYTQYF. Written as DNA, the CDR3 is TGCGCCAGCAGTGAGTCCCCCTTTGGGGGTTATACGCAGTATTTT. The gene calls are TRBV10-2 and TRBJ2-3; D possibly uses TRBD1 or TRBD2 (5 bases each). Germline V gives CDR1 WSHSY, CDR2 SAAADI. This CDR3 is 15 amino acids long. V was shortened by 0 bases and J by 7 bases, with 14 bases between the two germline ends.